This is a list of T cell receptor beta chains from one sample in a study of T cell repertoires in cytomegalovirus infection. These receptors' antigens are unknown. TCRdb re-called the reads with MiXCR, one entry per CDR3 protein. The data show about 85,000 distinct CDR3 sequences, 45% to 50% seen once. This specimen was CD8+ T cells from cultured PBMCs, taken from culture after CMV antigen stimulation. The origin of the receptors is a human donor in good health (CMV status not recorded). Some clones in this sample may be carry-over from other donors' samples. CDR3s include the opening cysteine and the closing phenylalanine or tryptophan. Fields, in order: J gene, clone size, D gene, V gene, CDR3 DNA, CDR3 protein. D genes are given only for firm matches. Size is omitted from some rows. Given values are once, few, many or a class for expanded clones.

>TRBJ2-7|NA|NA|TRBV25-1
TGTGCCAGCAGTGATTCCAAACAGGCTGTTATCGACGAGCAGTACTTC
CASSDSKQAVIDEQYF
>TRBJ2-7|few|TRBD2|TRBV12-3/TRBV12-4
TGTGCCAGCAGCTCGCTCGGGGGGACTAGCGGTACCTACGAGCAGTACTTC
CASSSLGGTSGTYEQYF
>TRBJ2-1|NA|NA|TRBV5-1
TGCGCCAGCAGGCTAGAAGCCTACAATGAGCAGTTCTTC
CASRLEAYNEQFF
>TRBJ2-1|NA|NA|TRBV27
TGTGCCAGCAGTCCAACCTACAGCTTCTCCTACAATGAGCAGTTCTTC
CASSPTYSFSYNEQFF
>TRBJ2-5|few|NA|TRBV11-2
TGTGCCAGCAGCCCCGGGAAGTCCCTAAGAGGAGAGACCCAGTACTTC
CASSPGKSLRGETQYF
>TRBJ2-2|NA|NA|TRBV12-3/TRBV12-4
TGTGCCAGCAGTCCGTGGAGGGGATCGGCCGGGGAGCTGTTTTTT
CASSPWRGSAGELFF
>TRBJ2-1|many|TRBD2|TRBV7-6
TGTGCCAGCAGCTTTTACCTAGCGGGAGGACACTACAATGAGCAGTTCTTC
CASSFYLAGGHYNEQFF
>TRBJ1-1|NA|NA|TRBV6-5
TGTGCCAGCACCTCCGCTCATCCGGGGGGGGCAATGAACACTGAAGCTTTCTTT
CASTSAHPGGAMNTEAFF
>TRBJ1-6|NA|TRBD1|TRBV7-6
TGTGCCAGCAGCAAGACAGGGGGCAATTCACCCCTCCACTTT
CASSKTGGNSPLHF
>TRBJ1-1|NA|TRBD1|TRBV12-3/TRBV12-4
TGTGCCAGCAGCCAGGACAGGGGCACTGAAGCTTTCTTT
CASSQDRGTEAFF
>TRBJ2-5|NA|TRBD2|TRBV7-3
TGTGCCAGCAGCTTAGGCGGGGGAGGGCCGAGAGAGACCCAGTACTTC
CASSLGGGGPRETQYF
>TRBJ2-7|NA|TRBD1|TRBV10-3
TGTGCCATCCAGGGACAGGGGACCTTCTACGAGCAGTACTTC
CAIQGQGTFYEQYF
>TRBJ2-1|NA|NA|TRBV27
TGTGCCAGCAGTTTCTCTGAGGGGGAGAAGAACAATGAGCAGTTCTTC
CASSFSEGEKNNEQFF
>TRBJ2-1|NA|NA|TRBV19
TGTGCCAGTGGTCGGAAGAATGAGCAGTTCTTC
CASGRKNEQFF
>TRBJ1-2|NA|NA|TRBV7-9
TGTGCCAGCAGCTTAGTGAGACAGGAAGGCTACACCTTC
CASSLVRQEGYTF
>TRBJ2-1|once|NA|TRBV20-1
TGCAGTGCCCTCCAGCGGGTCTCGACTGAAATTGGGTATGAGCAGTTCTTC
CSALQRVSTEIGYEQFF